A single sample is the source of the 23 T cell receptor beta chains below, sequenced in a study of beta chain features in type 1 diabetes. The authors reverse transcribed all of the isolated RNA, so sequencing captured expressed TCRB transcripts. The table came from immunoSEQ multiplex PCR; TCRdb's copy has only in-frame clones and leaves some out. The sample has 600,000 to 650,000 clones, around 16% seen once. Input material: naive CD4+ T cells from blood. The receptor source for this set is a man aged 18 to 29 in good health.

CDR3: CASGQSTDTQYF. CDR3 DNA sequence: TGTGCTAGCGGACAGTCAACAGATACGCAGTATTTT. V and J are TRBV12-5 and TRBJ2-3; maybe TRBD1 (6 bases). V lost 9 bases, J lost 3 bases, and 10 bases lay in between. Germline V gene sequence: CDR1 LGHNT, CDR2 FRNRAP. This CDR3 contains 12 residues.

The V and J genes are TRBV19 and TRBJ1-3, with no clear D. The CDR3 runs to 14 residues. The V end lost 3 bases, the J end lost 3 bases, and 9 bases lay between the germline ends. Germline V gives CDR1 LNHDA, CDR2 SQIVND (reference sequence). The CDR3 spells CASSILGIGNTIYF. The CDR3 DNA follows: TGTGCCAGTAGTATCTTGGGGATTGGAAACACCATATATTTT.

This clone was seen more than once but under ten times. The rearrangement uses TRBV6-5 and TRBJ2-5; D gene ambiguous. This CDR3 has 14 amino acids. The V end lost 6 bases, the J end lost 3 bases, and 14 bases lay between the germline ends. CDR1 MNHEY and CDR2 SVGAGI come from the germline V gene. CDR3 sequence (DNA): TGTGCCAGCAGCCGTGGGCGCACTGAAGAGACCCAGTACTTC. Residues: CASSRGRTEETQYF.

Points on this clone: The same CDR3 can be traced to other DNA sequences in this sample. The rearrangement joins TRBV28 to TRBJ2-7, with 9 bases that match TRBD1. This CDR3 region has 17 residues. The ends lost 5 bases at V and 0 bases at J; junction bases unmatched: 11. Germline CDR1 is MDHEN and CDR2 is SYDVKM. The CDR3 nucleotides are TGTGCCAGCAGTCCCCCTAGGACAGGGGCGTTCTCCTACGAGCAGTACTTC. Its translation: CASSPPRTGAFSYEQYF.

The chain has TRBV5-1 and TRBJ2-5, with 7 bases aligning to TRBD2. CDR3 length: 15 amino acids. Losses at the gene ends were 4 bases for V and 2 bases for J; bases not matched to a gene: 8. Germline V gene data show CDR1 as SGHRS and CDR2 as YFSETQ. The CDR3 DNA follows: TGCGCCAGCAGCCCCGCTATGGGGGGGCAAGAGACCCAGTACTTC. It encodes CASSPAMGGQETQYF.

The chain combines TRBV15 with TRBJ2-5; D possibly uses TRBD1 or TRBD2 (6 bases each). The germline CDR1 and CDR2 sequences are LNHNV and YYDKDF (reference sequence). This CDR3 has 15 residues. V was cut by 0 bases and J by 5 bases, with 13 bases left in between. The CDR3: CATSREFRGRETQYF. CDR3 sequence (DNA): TGTGCCACCAGCAGAGAATTTCGGGGGCGCGAGACCCAGTACTTC.

In its sample, this clone was seen a few times. J is TRBJ1-4 and V is TRBV5-6; possibly TRBD1 for D (6 bases). CDR1 and CDR2 (germline): SGHDT, YYEEEE. The germline V and J ends were trimmed by 2 bases and 1 base, with 6 bases remaining between them. The CDR3 spans 14 residues. The CDR3 bases are TGTGCCAGCAGCTTACAGGGAACTAATGAAAAACTGTTTTTT. It yields the protein CASSLQGTNEKLFF.

This chain links TRBV7-2 with TRBJ1-2; no clear D. The germline V gene has CDR1 SGHTA and CDR2 FQGNSA. The ends were cut back, 4 bases at V and 6 bases at J, with 21 bases in the middle. This CDR3 contains 16 residues. Written as DNA, the CDR3 is TGTGCCAGCAGCTCTCCCGGCGGGAGACGGTGGGATGGCTACACCTTC. This encodes CASSSPGGRRWDGYTF.

This clone was observed a handful of times. The CDR3 DNA is TGCGCCAGCAGCTCGCTAGCGGGGTCCCCCGATACGCAGTATTTT. It encodes CASSSLAGSPDTQYF. The chain joins TRBV5-1 to TRBJ2-3, with 9 nucleotides matching TRBD2. CDR1 SGHRS and CDR2 YFSETQ come from the germline V gene. This CDR3 spans 15 amino acids. Trimming removed 3 bases from V and 6 bases from J; junction bases left unmatched: 8. Drawing the rest from reference TRBV5-1 and TRBJ2-3, the complete variable domain is KAGVTQTPRYLIKTRGQQVTLSCSPISGHRSVSWYQQTPGQGLQFLFEYFSETQRNKGNFPGRFSGRQFSNSRSEMNVSTLELGDSALYLCASSSLAGSPDTQYFGPGTRLTVL.

The sample holds a few counts of this clone. The V gene is TRBV7-2, the J gene TRBJ2-7; the match to TRBD2 covers 8 bases. This CDR3 is built from 16 residues. The ends lost 6 bases at V and 3 bases at J; junction bases unmatched: 13. CDR1 SGHTA and CDR2 FQGNSA come from the germline V gene. The CDR3 loop is CASSLRPGLGVYEQYF. The CDR3 DNA reads TGTGCCAGCAGTTTACGGCCGGGACTAGGGGTCTACGAGCAGTACTTC.

The rearrangement links TRBV13 to TRBJ2-7, with D hard to call. V was pared by 0 bases and J by 0 bases, with 12 bases between. The germline V gene has CDR1 PRHDT and CDR2 FYEKMQ (reference sequence). CDR3 length: 16 residues. CDR3 in amino acids: CASSLGFGQDSYEQYF. CDR3 DNA sequence: TGTGCCAGCAGCTTAGGTTTCGGGCAGGACTCCTACGAGCAGTACTTC.

In this sample, this clone turned up a few times. Here the CDR3 reads CASSQEIPGARGYTF. The CDR3 bases are TGCGCCAGCAGCCAAGAAATTCCAGGGGCAAGGGGCTACACCTTC. The chain uses TRBV4-3 and TRBJ1-2; D may be TRBD1 (6 bases). Trimming shortened V by 0 bases and J by 8 bases, and 16 bases separated the two germline ends. Germline-derived CDR1 and CDR2 are LGHNA and YSLEER. This CDR3 region has 15 residues.

The V and J genes are TRBV6-5 and TRBJ2-2; TRBD2 is a possible D gene (7 bases). V lost 7 bases to trimming and J lost 6 bases, with 18 bases between them. The CDR3 is 15 amino acids. Looked up from germline, CDR1 is MNHEY and CDR2 is SVGAGI. DNA of the CDR3: TGTGCCAGCACCAACCGGGGGGCGCGGGCCGGGGAGCTGTTTTTT. Its translation is CASTNRGARAGELFF.

This clone was recorded a few times. The chain's CDR3 is CASSAGGRYGYTF. The CDR3 DNA is TGTGCCAGCAGTGCGGGGGGTCGCTATGGCTACACCTTC. The chain is built from TRBV2 and TRBJ1-2, with D possibly being TRBD1 (5 bases). The CDR3 consists of 13 residues. V lost 4 bases and J lost 4, with 10 bases in between. Per germline, CDR1 SNHLY and CDR2 FYNNEI.

This clone was recorded a few times. The chain uses TRBV10-3 and TRBJ1-1; tentatively, D is TRBD1 (5 bases). V lost 4 bases to trimming and J lost 11 bases, with 20 bases between them. The length of the CDR3 is 14 residues. Germline V gene lookup returns CDR1 ENHRY and CDR2 SYGVKD. This chain's CDR3 is CAISGDQGRSRAFF. The CDR3 coding sequence is TGTGCCATCAGTGGGGATCAGGGAAGGTCGAGGGCTTTCTTT.

Details on this clone: Other nucleotide sequences in the sample specify the same CDR3. The chain joins TRBV2 to TRBJ1-1, with 9 bases that match TRBD1. V shed 7 bases, J shed 1 base, and the junction held 4 bases outside the gene matches. Germline lookup yields CDR1 SNHLY and CDR2 FYNNEI. The CDR3 is made up of 14 amino acids. CDR3 loop: CASTPDRGNTEAFF. Here the CDR3 DNA reads TGTGCCAGCACTCCGGACAGGGGGAACACTGAAGCTTTCTTT.

This chain links TRBV29-1 with TRBJ2-1; the D gene is possibly TRBD2 (6 bases). This CDR3 has 16 amino acids. CDR1 SQVTM and CDR2 ANQGSEA come from the germline V gene. Trimming removed 6 bases at V and 0 bases at J, with 18 bases between. Here the CDR3 reads CSVFGRDWSSYNEQFF. The CDR3 DNA sequence: TGCAGCGTCTTCGGAAGGGACTGGAGCTCCTACAATGAGCAGTTCTTC.

The chain recombines TRBV6-1 with TRBJ1-2; possibly TRBD1 for D (6 bases). V lost 8 bases, J lost 3 bases, and 7 bases lay in between. This CDR3 has 11 residues. Germline CDR1 and CDR2: MNHNS and SASEGT. The CDR3 sequence: CASYRDYGYTF. In DNA, the CDR3 is TGTGCCAGCTACAGGGACTATGGCTACACCTTC.

The J gene is TRBJ2-3, the V gene TRBV18, with D possibly TRBD2 on 6 matching bases. V was trimmed by 4 bases and J by 1 base, leaving 12 bases between them. Germline loops: CDR1 KGHSH, CDR2 LQKENI. The CDR3 is 15 amino acids. The CDR3 spells CASSQDYLRTDTQYF. The DNA of the CDR3 is TGTGCCAGCTCACAGGACTATCTACGCACAGATACGCAGTATTTT.

This clone occurred once. The chain couples TRBV5-1 to TRBJ1-4, with D unclear. The CDR3 runs 14 residues. Germline V gives CDR1 SGHRS, CDR2 YFSETQ. Deletions cut 0 bases from V and 5 bases from J, with 8 bases between. In DNA form, the CDR3 reads TGCGCCAGCAGCTTGGTTCGGGGAAATGAAAAACTGTTTTTT. Its translation is CASSLVRGNEKLFF.

This clone was detected a few times. V usage is TRBV21-1 and J usage is TRBJ2-7; TRBD1 was called by the table and not checked on the DNA. TRBV21-1 is classified as a pseudogene. The CDR3 consists of 17 residues. CDR3 amino acids: CASSKRHKGQRPYEQYF. CDR3 in DNA: TGTGCCAGCAGCAAACGGCATAAGGGACAAAGACCCTACGAGCAGTACTTC.

This clone has more than one count but fewer than ten. The rearrangement joins TRBV15 to TRBJ2-7, with D perhaps TRBD1 or TRBD2 (6 bases each). Germline V lookup: CDR1 LNHNV, CDR2 YYDKDF (reference sequence). V lost 5 bases, J lost 0 bases, and 14 bases lay in between. The CDR3 length is 15 residues. CDR3 sequence reads: CATSHSRGLSYEQYF. CDR3 DNA: TGTGCCACCAGCCACAGCCGGGGGCTCTCCTACGAGCAGTACTTC.

This clone has just a few counts. J is TRBJ2-7 and V is TRBV4-2; D unclear. Germline CDR1 LGHNA, CDR2 YNFKEQ. The CDR3 loop spans 12 amino acids. Trimming cost V 3 bases and J 5 bases, with 8 bases left between them. The CDR3 nucleotides read TGTGCCAGCAGCCATGCTCGAAACGAGCAGTACTTC. It encodes CASSHARNEQYF.